This is a list of T cell receptor beta chains from one sample in a study of OX40 agonist ivuxolimab in advanced cancers. Clones were sequenced by immunoSEQ multiplex PCR, and TCRdb holds only the in-frame ones, with some missing. The repertoire holds about 82,000 clones, with about nine tenths as singletons. This specimen consisted of CD4+ or CD8+ T cells sorted from blood, obtained in a trial of the OX40 agonist ivuxolimab. These receptors all come from an adult with an advanced solid tumor such as melanoma, head and neck, liver or kidney cancer. Both conserved end residues are part of each CDR3. A D gene is named only where the DNA matches it firmly. Part of the rows lack a size; the others show once, few, many or a class for expanded clones.

abundance,j_gene,len,d_gene,v_gene,CDR3nt,CDR3aa
-,TRBJ1-4,14,-,TRBV5-6,TGTGCCAGCAGCTATGGTTCAGATACCGGAAAACTGTTTTTT,CASSYGSDTGKLFF
-,TRBJ2-3,16,TRBD2,TRBV6-4,TGTGCCAGCAGTGGAGGCGGGGGGGCCGGCACAGATACGCAGTATTTT,CASSGGGGAGTDTQYF
-,TRBJ1-5,16,-,TRBV16,TGTGCCAGCAGCTACTACTCCGACAGCCCCCATCAGCCCCAGCATTTT,CASSYYSDSPHQPQHF
once,TRBJ2-1,12,-,TRBV30,TGTGCCTGGAGTAGTACGGGCAATGAGCAGTTCTTC,CAWSSTGNEQFF
-,TRBJ1-4,13,-,TRBV7-9,TGTGCCAGCAGCTCCGTATCGGATGAAAAACTGTTTTTT,CASSSVSDEKLFF
-,TRBJ2-7,16,TRBD1,TRBV11-2,TGTGCCAGCAGCTACTGGGACAGGTACGACTCCTACGAGCAGTACTTC,CASSYWDRYDSYEQYF
-,TRBJ2-7,15,-,TRBV19,TGTGCCAGTAGCGTCACTAGGACGGCCCTGGACGAGCAGTACTTC,CASSVTRTALDEQYF
-,TRBJ2-7,14,TRBD1,TRBV7-9,TGTGCCAGCAGCTCAGCCTCAGGGGGCTACGAGCAGTACTTC,CASSSASGGYEQYF
once,TRBJ1-4,17,TRBD1,TRBV11-2,TGTGCCAGCGGTCCCCCCATCCAGGGGGTGGATAATGAAAAACTGTTTTTT,CASGPPIQGVDNEKLFF
-,TRBJ1-2,18,TRBD1,TRBV9,TGTGCCAGCAGCGTAGTCCCCGCGGGAGGGGGCGCGGACTATGGCTACACCTTC,CASSVVPAGGGADYGYTF
-,TRBJ2-7,18,TRBD2,TRBV19,TGTGCCAGTAGTGGGTGGACTAGCGATCACCCCTGGGGCTACGAGCAGTACTTC,CASSGWTSDHPWGYEQYF
-,TRBJ1-5,15,-,TRBV19,TGTGCCAGTAGTATCCCTGGGGAGGTTGGGCAGCCCCAGCATTTT,CASSIPGEVGQPQHF
-,TRBJ2-5,14,-,TRBV27,TGTGCCAGCAGTCCATTAAACAGGGAAGAGACCCAGTACTTC,CASSPLNREETQYF
-,TRBJ2-3,15,TRBD2,TRBV9,TGTGCCAGCAGTGATAGCGGGCTAAGCACAGATACGCAGTATTTT,CASSDSGLSTDTQYF
-,TRBJ2-7,15,TRBD1,TRBV6-5,TGTGCCAGCAGTTACTTAGGGACAGGGGTACACGAGCAGTACTTC,CASSYLGTGVHEQYF
-,TRBJ2-1,15,TRBD2,TRBV2,TGTGCCAGCAGTGTGCCGTCGGGGGGGATGGATGAGCAGTTCTTC,CASSVPSGGMDEQFF
-,TRBJ2-5,14,-,TRBV4-1,TGCGCCAGCGGCCGCTTGGGGGACGGGGAGACCCAGTACTTC,CASGRLGDGETQYF
-,TRBJ2-1,12,TRBD2,TRBV7-9,TGTGCCAGCACCGGGGGGGTTTCTGAGCAGTTCTTC,CASTGGVSEQFF
few,TRBJ2-7,17,TRBD2,TRBV4-2,TGTGCCAGCAGCCAAGATGGACTAGCGGGGTCCCGGGGCGAGCAGTACTTC,CASSQDGLAGSRGEQYF
-,TRBJ2-3,15,-,TRBV5-1,TGCGCCAGCAGCTTGGTCTCTAGCGGCACAGATACGCAGTATTTT,CASSLVSSGTDTQYF
-,TRBJ2-3,17,-,TRBV4-1,TGCGCCAGCAGCCAAAGTCCGGGGGCCCTAGCCACAGATACGCAGTATTTT,CASSQSPGALATDTQYF
-,TRBJ2-2,15,TRBD1,TRBV9,TGTGCCAGCACCACAGGGGGCTCGAACACCGGGGAGCTGTTTTTT,CASTTGGSNTGELFF
-,TRBJ1-2,13,-,TRBV11-2,TGTGCCAGCAGCTTAGACAGACATGACGGCTACACCTTC,CASSLDRHDGYTF
-,TRBJ1-1,15,TRBD1,TRBV5-6,TGTGCCAGCAGCTTAAGGAACAGGGGGTTCACTGAAGCTTTCTTT,CASSLRNRGFTEAFF
-,TRBJ2-7,14,-,TRBV5-6,TGTGCCAGCAGCTTGGGGACCGGGAACTACGAGCAGTACTTC,CASSLGTGNYEQYF
-,TRBJ2-7,11,-,TRBV11-2,TGTGCCAGCAGCTTAGATTACGAGCAGTACTTC,CASSLDYEQYF
-,TRBJ2-5,19,TRBD2,TRBV9,TGTGCCAGCAGCACTCCTAATACAGGACTAGCGGGGGCCCAAGAGACCCAGTACTTC,CASSTPNTGLAGAQETQYF
-,TRBJ1-4,17,-,TRBV19,TGTGCCAGTAGTATTCTAGGGACCCAAGCAACTAATGAAAAACTGTTTTTT,CASSILGTQATNEKLFF
-,TRBJ1-4,17,TRBD1,TRBV30,TGTGCCTGGAGTGTCTCGGACAGGGGGGGGACTAATGAAAAACTGTTTTTT,CAWSVSDRGGTNEKLFF
-,TRBJ1-1,18,TRBD1,TRBV19,TGTGCCAGTACCCAGAGGGGCAGGGGGGTTGACGTGAACACTGAAGCTTTCTTT,CASTQRGRGVDVNTEAFF
-,TRBJ2-7,14,-,TRBV6-6,TGTGCCAGCAGTTACGACAATGCACCCTACGAGCAGTACTTC,CASSYDNAPYEQYF
-,TRBJ1-2,13,-,TRBV19,TGTGCCAGTACCCCAGGACGGAACTATGGCTACACCTTC,CASTPGRNYGYTF
-,TRBJ2-3,15,TRBD2,TRBV6-4,TGTGCCAGCAGTGACTCCGCTAGCGGGGGAGATACGCAGTATTTT,CASSDSASGGDTQYF
-,TRBJ1-1,15,-,TRBV7-6,TGTGCCAGCAGCTTAGAGGCGGGGGTGAACACTGAAGCTTTCTTT,CASSLEAGVNTEAFF
-,TRBJ1-4,14,-,TRBV19,TGTGCCAGTACTAAGGACAGCGTTAATGAAAAACTGTTTTTT,CASTKDSVNEKLFF
-,TRBJ1-4,14,-,TRBV9,TGTGCCAGCAGCGTAGAAGGGGCGAGTGAAAAACTGTTTTTT,CASSVEGASEKLFF
-,TRBJ2-3,15,-,TRBV2,TGTGCCAGCAGCCCAGACAGGAGCAGCACAGATACGCAGTATTTT,CASSPDRSSTDTQYF
-,TRBJ2-7,14,TRBD1,TRBV6-1,TGTGCCCGCCCGAAAGGGGGCGGGTCCTACGAGCAGTACTTC,CARPKGGGSYEQYF
-,TRBJ2-5,16,TRBD2,TRBV15,TGTGCCACCAGCAGAGATTCGGTAGCGGGGGCTGAGACCCAGTACTTC,CATSRDSVAGAETQYF
-,TRBJ2-2,16,-,TRBV9,TGTGCCAGCACCCCCTTAGGACAACCGAACACCGGGGAGCTGTTTTTT,CASTPLGQPNTGELFF
-,TRBJ2-7,13,-,TRBV7-2,TGTGCCAGCAGCACTGGGCCGTCCTACGAGCAGTACTTC,CASSTGPSYEQYF
-,TRBJ1-4,14,-,TRBV4-1,TGCGCCAGCAGCCCCACTCAGATCGGGGAAAAACTGTTTTTT,CASSPTQIGEKLFF
-,TRBJ2-7,11,-,TRBV6-1,TGTGCCAGCAGGACTTCCTACGAGCAGTACTTC,CASRTSYEQYF
-,TRBJ2-1,18,TRBD2,TRBV9,TGTGCCAGCAGCGTAGGGTCAGAGCGGGGGACCTTTTACAATGAGCAGTTCTTC,CASSVGSERGTFYNEQFF
-,TRBJ1-6,16,TRBD1,TRBV7-9,TGTGCCAGCAGCCCCCATATTTCAGGGGGCAATTCACCCCTCCACTTT,CASSPHISGGNSPLHF
-,TRBJ1-5,15,TRBD1,TRBV5-6,TGTGCCAGCAGCGAGGGACAGTTTAGCAATCAGCCCCAGCATTTT,CASSEGQFSNQPQHF
-,TRBJ1-4,17,TRBD1,TRBV30,TGTGCCTGGAGTCCACAGGGCCGACAGGGACTAGGGGAAAAACTGTTTTTT,CAWSPQGRQGLGEKLFF
-,TRBJ2-5,13,-,TRBV13,TGTGCCAGCAGGGAACGGCACCAAGAGACCCAGTACTTC,CASRERHQETQYF
once,TRBJ2-3,17,-,TRBV4-1,TGCGCCAGCAGCCCCCGACTATTGGGGGGAAGCACAGATACGCAGTATTTT,CASSPRLLGGSTDTQYF
-,TRBJ2-7,16,-,TRBV6-6,TGTGCCAGCGAGGGAGAGGGGGGGCGACCCCCGCGGGAGCAGTACTTC,CASEGEGGRPPREQYF
-,TRBJ2-4,14,-,TRBV9,TGTGCCAGCAGCACCCCCGGGGTCCCGAACATTCAGTACTTC,CASSTPGVPNIQYF